A single sample is the source of the 5 T cell receptor beta chains below, sequenced in a study of T cells in Graves' hyperthyroidism and ophthalmopathy. The investigators amplified TCR beta CDR3 regions from RNA transcripts. A first-round RT-PCR of the TCR CDR3 used the HTBI primer set. TCRdb used MiXCR to reprocess the multiplex PCR reads, holding one entry per CDR3 protein. There are approximately 520,000 distinct CDR3 sequences in the sample; approximately 25% occur only once, and about 10% lies in the top ten. Sequencing was performed on blood. The receptors derive from a woman in her 30s with Graves' ophthalmopathy.

This clonotype occurred many times. The chain has TRBV5-1 and TRBJ1-2; TRBD1 agrees at 10 bases. Germline values: CDR1 SGHRS, CDR2 YFSETQ. J was trimmed by 8 bases and V by 0 bases; bases with no gene match: 4. The CDR3 is 14 residues long. CDR3 amino acids: CASSLGTTGGGYTF. The CDR3 DNA sequence: TGCGCCAGCAGCTTGGGGACGACAGGGGGCGGCTACACCTTC. The whole variable domain, filled in from reference TRBV5-1 and TRBJ1-2, reads KAGVTQTPRYLIKTRGQQVTLSCSPISGHRSVSWYQQTPGQGLQFLFEYFSETQRNKGNFPGRFSGRQFSNSRSEMNVSTLELGDSALYLCASSLGTTGGGYTFGSGTRLTVV.

The table lists this clonotype with a few counts. The chain combines TRBV6-5 with TRBJ1-6; unclear D gene. Germline loops: CDR1 MNHEY, CDR2 SVGAGI. The CDR3 is 14 amino acids. The V end was cut by 3 bases, the J end by 10 bases, with 13 bases between. CDR3 coding DNA: TGTGCCAGCAGTTATGAGGGCGCGGAGTCACCCCTCCACTTT. Its protein is CASSYEGAESPLHF.

This clonotype was detected ten times or more. This chain links TRBV12-3 or TRBV12-4 with TRBJ1-1, with TRBD1 identical over 7 bases. The V gene end was trimmed by 7 bases and the J gene end by 3 bases; junction bases not matched to a gene: 5. CDR3 size: 13 residues. CDR3 bases: TGTGCCAGCAAGAGACAGGGATACACTGAAGCTTTCTTT. This encodes CASKRQGYTEAFF.

The chain employs TRBV20-1 and TRBJ1-5, with D possibly TRBD1 on 6 matching bases. V gave up 3 bases and J gave up 3 bases, with 15 bases separating them. The CDR3 consists of 15 residues. CDR1 is DFQATT and CDR2 is SNEGSKA in the germline V gene (reference sequence). The CDR3 DNA sequence: TGCAGTGCTAGCCGGAGCCCAGGGGCCAATCAGCCCCAGCATTTT. Protein product: CSASRSPGANQPQHF.

This clonotype has at least ten counts. J is TRBJ2-5 and V is TRBV7-3, with D possibly being TRBD1 or TRBD2 (6 bases each). V shed 5 bases and J shed 5 bases, with 15 bases lying between them. Germline V CDR1 and CDR2: SGHTA, FQGTGA. The CDR3 has 14 amino acids. CDR3 nucleotides: TGTGCCAGCAGCCAAAACGGGGGCTCGGAGACCCAGTACTTC. As protein: CASSQNGGSETQYF. The entire variable domain, with the rest obtained from reference TRBV7-3 and TRBJ2-5, is as follows: GAGVSQTPSNKVTEKGKYVELRCDPISGHTALYWYRQSLGQGPEFLIYFQGTGAADDSGLPNDRFFAVRPEGSVSTLKIQRTERGDSAVYLCASSQNGGSETQYFGPGTRLLVL.